A single sample gave rise to the 9 T cell receptor beta chains below, sequenced in a study of human T cells and chemical hapten exposure. TCRdb called the RACE reads again in MiXCR, with one record for every CDR3 protein. Altogether 95,000 to 150,000 distinct CDR3 sequences are present, approximately 10% being singletons, with the ten largest covering more than 2%. As to time point: patch test 3, about 24 weeks after DPC sensitization. Sample treatment: therapeutic diphenylcyclopropenone sensitization with weekly scalp DPC. This sample comprised whole blood, obtained in connection with sensitization to the hapten diphenylcyclopropenone (DPC). Source of these receptors: a woman in her fifties or sixties with alopecia areata. Some clones in this sample may be carry-over from other donors' samples.

The chain has TRBV12-3 or TRBV12-4 and TRBJ2-7; 7 bases are shared with TRBD1. Germline trimming cut 4 bases from V and 2 bases from J; bases unmatched to any gene: 2. The CDR3 is 13 residues long. The CDR3 coding sequence is TGTGCCAGCAGTTGGACAGGCGCCTACGAGCAGTACTTC. It encodes CASSWTGAYEQYF.

V and J are TRBV29-1 and TRBJ1-1; D not certain. CDR1 and CDR2 (germline): SQVTM, ANQGSEA. V lost 7 bases and J 2 bases, leaving 11 bases between the germline ends. This CDR3 comprises 12 residues. CDR3 residues: CSAYTRNTEAFF. CDR3 nucleotide sequence: TGCAGCGCATATACGCGTAACACTGAAGCTTTCTTT.

This clonotype was seen ten or more times. The chain couples TRBV20-1 to TRBJ2-7; the D is unclear. Trimming took 1 base from V and 4 from J, leaving 5 bases between them. This CDR3 contains 11 residues. In germline, CDR1 is DFQATT, CDR2 SNEGSKA (reference sequence). The CDR3 here is CSARGGYEQYF. CDR3 bases: TGCAGTGCTAGAGGGGGTTACGAGCAGTACTTC.

CDR3 sequence reads: CASSSDTFGTEAFF. For the CDR3, the DNA is TGTGCCAGCAGCTCTGACACTTTTGGCACTGAAGCTTTCTTT. V is TRBV7-2 and J is TRBJ1-1, with D unresolved. V lost 4 bases, J lost 4 bases, and 13 bases lay in between. The CDR3 runs to 14 residues. Germline V gives CDR1 SGHTA, CDR2 FQGNSA.

This chain connects TRBV5-1 to TRBJ2-5; possible D gene TRBD2, 5 bases. This CDR3 is built from 14 residues. CDR1 is SGHRS and CDR2 is YFSETQ in the germline V gene. Trimming took 5 bases from V and 5 from J, leaving 16 bases between them. CDR3 coding DNA: TGCGCCAGCAGACTCGCGGCAGCGGAGGAGACCCAGTACTTC. Encoded protein: CASRLAAAEETQYF. Based on the CDR3 plus reference TRBV5-1 and TRBJ2-5, the full variable domain is KAGVTQTPRYLIKTRGQQVTLSCSPISGHRSVSWYQQTPGQGLQFLFEYFSETQRNKGNFPGRFSGRQFSNSRSEMNVSTLELGDSALYLCASRLAAAEETQYFGPGTRLLVL.

The rearrangement links TRBV11-2 to TRBJ1-1; weak D call: TRBD1 (5 bases). CDR1 is SGHAT and CDR2 is FQNNGV in the germline V gene. The CDR3 is 13 residues long. V dropped 5 bases and J dropped 1 base, with 8 bases sitting between them. CDR3 bases: TGTGCCAGCAGCGCACAGGAGAACACTGAAGCTTTCTTT. This encodes CASSAQENTEAFF.

This clonotype was detected a few times. V usage is TRBV7-9 and J usage is TRBJ1-6, with D uncertain. Trimming left V 1 base short and J 7 bases short, with 8 bases between. Looked up from germline, CDR1 is SEHNR and CDR2 is FQNEAQ (reference sequence). This CDR3 is built from 14 residues. The CDR3 region has the DNA TGTGCCAGCAGCTTAGTTGGCAGCAATTCACCCCTCCACTTT. Translating it yields CASSLVGSNSPLHF.

The V and J genes are TRBV29-1 and TRBJ2-1, with D uncertain. V gave up 2 bases and J gave up 0 bases, with 17 bases separating them. The CDR3 sequence is 17 residues long. CDR1 SQVTM and CDR2 ANQGSEA come from the germline V gene. The CDR3 reads CSVEPQALYSSYNEQFF. CDR3 sequence (DNA): TGCAGCGTTGAACCACAAGCACTCTATAGCTCCTACAATGAGCAGTTCTTC.

The DNA for the CDR3 is TGTGCCACCAGCAGAGATCTGGAGATGGGGTACAATGAGCAGTTCTTC. This codes for CATSRDLEMGYNEQFF. This chain uses TRBV15 with TRBJ2-1; D gene unclear. The germline V gene encodes CDR1 LNHNV and CDR2 YYDKDF (reference sequence). V was shortened by 0 bases and J by 4 bases, with 13 bases between the two germline ends. The CDR3 contains 16 residues.